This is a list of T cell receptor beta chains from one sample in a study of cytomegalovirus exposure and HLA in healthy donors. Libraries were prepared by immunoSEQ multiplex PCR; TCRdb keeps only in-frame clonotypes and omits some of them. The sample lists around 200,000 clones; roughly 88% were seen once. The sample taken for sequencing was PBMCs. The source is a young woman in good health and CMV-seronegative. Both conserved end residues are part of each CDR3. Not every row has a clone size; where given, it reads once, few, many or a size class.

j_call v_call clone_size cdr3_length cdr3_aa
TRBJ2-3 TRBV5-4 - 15 CASSLQVAYTDTQYF
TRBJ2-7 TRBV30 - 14 CAWEPGQGAYEQYF
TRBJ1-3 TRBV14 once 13 CASSQSAGNTIYF
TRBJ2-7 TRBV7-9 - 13 CASSFNQRYKQYF
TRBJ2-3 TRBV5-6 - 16 CASSGGLAGPTDTQYF
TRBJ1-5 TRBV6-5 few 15 CASSPDRAANQPQHF
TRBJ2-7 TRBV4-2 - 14 CASSGTSGSYEQYF
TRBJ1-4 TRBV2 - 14 CASSDGGANEKLFF
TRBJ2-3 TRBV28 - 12 CASSLSGGTQYF
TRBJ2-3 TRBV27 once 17 CASSLSGDSFFTDTQYF
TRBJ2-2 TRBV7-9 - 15 CASSASGRGTGELFF
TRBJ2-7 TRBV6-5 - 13 CASRLTGSHEQYF
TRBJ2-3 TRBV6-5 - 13 CASSRGGADTQYF
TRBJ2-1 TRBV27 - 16 CASSSPSRSSYNEQFF
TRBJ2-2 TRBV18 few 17 CASSPPQGAANTGELFF
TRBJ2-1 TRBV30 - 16 CAWSEILAGDYNEQFF
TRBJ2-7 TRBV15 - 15 CATSREKALPGEQYF
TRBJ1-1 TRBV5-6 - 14 CASSNRGRPSEAFF
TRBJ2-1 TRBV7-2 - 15 CASSPSGGSYNEQFF
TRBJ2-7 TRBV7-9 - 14 CASSFSAGINEQYF
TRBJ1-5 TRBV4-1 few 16 CASSRTTGNSNQPQHF
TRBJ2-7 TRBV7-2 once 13 CASSLEEWYEQYF
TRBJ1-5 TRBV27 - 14 CASSFGSSNQPQHF
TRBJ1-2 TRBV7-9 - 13 CASTLGGIYGYTF
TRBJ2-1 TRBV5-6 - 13 CASRAGTYNEQFF
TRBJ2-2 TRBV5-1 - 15 CASSVEFELTGELFF
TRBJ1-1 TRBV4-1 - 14 CASRGGVMNTEAFF
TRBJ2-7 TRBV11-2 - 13 CASSPETGWEQYF
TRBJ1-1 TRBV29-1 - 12 CSGYSMNTEAFF
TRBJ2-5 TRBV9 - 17 CASSVDPAGGQKETQYF
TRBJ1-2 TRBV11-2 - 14 CASSLNRGNYGYTF
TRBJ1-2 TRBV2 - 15 CASSEGQAGNYGYTF
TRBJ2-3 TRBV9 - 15 CASSVGPAGTDTQYF
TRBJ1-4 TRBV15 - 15 CATSRQGDSNEKLFF
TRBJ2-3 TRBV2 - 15 CASSDGGRLSDTQYF
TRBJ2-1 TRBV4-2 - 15 CASSQGGASGAEQFF
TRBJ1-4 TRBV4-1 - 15 CASSQDDRGNEKLFF
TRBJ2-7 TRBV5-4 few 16 CASSGGSGRALYEQYF
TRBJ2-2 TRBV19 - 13 CASSIEGLGELFF
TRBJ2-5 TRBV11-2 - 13 CASSSMVQETQYF
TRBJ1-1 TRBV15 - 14 CATGGGALNTEAFF
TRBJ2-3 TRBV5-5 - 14 CASTPREGWDTQYF
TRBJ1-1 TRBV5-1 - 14 CASSLAGGQSEAFF
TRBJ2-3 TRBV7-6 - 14 CASSLPAGTDTQYF
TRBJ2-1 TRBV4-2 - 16 CASSQEGLAVYNEQFF
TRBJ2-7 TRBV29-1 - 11 CSVSVDYEQYF
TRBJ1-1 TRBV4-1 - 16 CASSQAGLTGATEAFF
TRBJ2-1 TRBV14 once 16 CASSPRTFSSYNEQFF
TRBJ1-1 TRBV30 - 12 CAWSVGDTEAFF
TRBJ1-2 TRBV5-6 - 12 CASSLADYGYTF